These T cell receptor beta chains were read from a single sample in a study of T cells in Graves' hyperthyroidism and ophthalmopathy. In TCRdb, the multiplex PCR reads were re-called with MiXCR into one record per CDR3 protein. The data show roughly 720,000 distinct CDR3 sequences, around 16% seen once. Sequenced input: blood. Receptors were obtained from a man aged 50 to 60 with Graves' hyperthyroidism. Both conserved end residues are part of each CDR3. Each record gives: clone size, V gene, J gene, D gene, CDR3 length, CDR3 DNA, CDR3 protein. The D gene is left open where the match is weak. Some rows mark clone size as missing; the rest say once, few, many or name a class of expanded clone.

clone_size: many
v_call: TRBV11-2
j_call: TRBJ2-5
d_call: TRBD2
cdr3_length: 15
cdr3_nt: TGTGCCAGCAGCTTAACTAGCGGGATATATGAGACCCAGTACTTC
cdr3_aa: CASSLTSGIYETQYF

clone_size: few
v_call: TRBV19
j_call: TRBJ2-1
d_call: TRBD2
cdr3_length: 14
cdr3_nt: TGTGCCAGTAGAATTGGGGGGGGCTACAATGAGCAGTTCTTC
cdr3_aa: CASRIGGGYNEQFF

clone_size: many
v_call: TRBV20-1
j_call: TRBJ2-3
d_call: TRBD2
cdr3_length: 18
cdr3_nt: TGCAGTGCTAGAGATCATTTTTGGACTAGCGGGAGGGCAGATACGCAGTATTTT
cdr3_aa: CSARDHFWTSGRADTQYF

clone_size: many
v_call: TRBV2
j_call: TRBJ2-1
d_call: TRBD2
cdr3_length: 15
cdr3_nt: TGTGCCAGCACTCCAGCGGGAGGGCCGGGATATGAGCAGTTCTTC
cdr3_aa: CASTPAGGPGYEQFF

clone_size: many
v_call: TRBV13
j_call: TRBJ2-1
d_call: NA
cdr3_length: 15
cdr3_nt: TGTGCCAGCAGCTTAGACAGGGTAGGTCACAATGAGCAGTTCTTC
cdr3_aa: CASSLDRVGHNEQFF

clone_size: NA
v_call: TRBV19
j_call: TRBJ2-3
d_call: NA
cdr3_length: 15
cdr3_nt: TGTGCCAGTAGTATAGGCCCAGTTTTCACAGATACGCAGTATTTT
cdr3_aa: CASSIGPVFTDTQYF

clone_size: NA
v_call: TRBV7-9
j_call: TRBJ2-6
d_call: NA
cdr3_length: 14
cdr3_nt: TGTGCCAGCAGCTTCCTGCGAGGGGCCAACGTCCTGACTTTC
cdr3_aa: CASSFLRGANVLTF

clone_size: many
v_call: TRBV2
j_call: TRBJ2-1
d_call: NA
cdr3_length: 15
cdr3_nt: TGTGCCAGCAGCCTAGCCCACTTCCCACTGGGGGAGCAGTTCTTC
cdr3_aa: CASSLAHFPLGEQFF

clone_size: many
v_call: TRBV2
j_call: TRBJ2-5
d_call: TRBD2
cdr3_length: 14
cdr3_nt: TGTGCCAGCAGTACCCAAGGGACTAGCGGTCTCCAGTACTTC
cdr3_aa: CASSTQGTSGLQYF

clone_size: many
v_call: TRBV11-2
j_call: TRBJ2-5
d_call: TRBD2
cdr3_length: 14
cdr3_nt: TGTGCCAGCAACCTCAGGGAGGGAAGAGAGACCCAGTACTTC
cdr3_aa: CASNLREGRETQYF

clone_size: NA
v_call: TRBV9
j_call: TRBJ1-5
d_call: NA
cdr3_length: 15
cdr3_nt: TGTGCCAGCAGCGGGGGACTGAATAGCAATCAGCCCCAGCATTTT
cdr3_aa: CASSGGLNSNQPQHF

clone_size: many
v_call: TRBV28
j_call: TRBJ2-7
d_call: TRBD2
cdr3_length: 15
cdr3_nt: TGTGCCAGCAGTCATGGACTAGCGGGGACCTACGAGCAGTACTTC
cdr3_aa: CASSHGLAGTYEQYF

clone_size: many
v_call: TRBV30
j_call: TRBJ2-4
d_call: NA
cdr3_length: 13
cdr3_nt: TGTGCCTGGAGGGAGGGCCCCAAAAACATTCAGTACTTC
cdr3_aa: CAWREGPKNIQYF

clone_size: NA
v_call: TRBV10-2
j_call: TRBJ1-2
d_call: NA
cdr3_length: 14
cdr3_nt: TGCGCCAGCAGTGAGTCCGACGAGAACTATGGCAACACCTTC
cdr3_aa: CASSESDENYGNTF

clone_size: few
v_call: TRBV18
j_call: TRBJ2-1
d_call: TRBD1
cdr3_length: 14
cdr3_nt: TGTGCCAGCTCAATCGGACAGGGGGCAATGAAGCAGTTCTTC
cdr3_aa: CASSIGQGAMKQFF

clone_size: once
v_call: TRBV24-1
j_call: TRBJ2-5
d_call: NA
cdr3_length: 14
cdr3_nt: TGTGCCACCAGTGGTAAGGACAGCCTTGGGACCCAGTACTTC
cdr3_aa: CATSGKDSLGTQYF

clone_size: NA
v_call: TRBV6-5
j_call: TRBJ2-7
d_call: NA
cdr3_length: 13
cdr3_nt: TGTGCCAGCAGTTACTCCCCGAAGGGCGAGCAGTACTTC
cdr3_aa: CASSYSPKGEQYF

clone_size: many
v_call: TRBV9
j_call: TRBJ1-2
d_call: NA
cdr3_length: 14
cdr3_nt: TGTGCCAGCAGCCCACGACAGGAAGGTGCAGGCTACACCTTC
cdr3_aa: CASSPRQEGAGYTF

clone_size: NA
v_call: TRBV20-1
j_call: TRBJ2-1
d_call: TRBD2
cdr3_length: 16
cdr3_nt: TGCAGTGCTAGATCCCCGGCTAGCGGGGTCCCAAATGAGCAGTTCTTC
cdr3_aa: CSARSPASGVPNEQFF

clone_size: few
v_call: TRBV28
j_call: TRBJ2-7
d_call: NA
cdr3_length: 15
cdr3_nt: TGTGCCAGCAGTCCGGTCGAGACAGGCTTTGAAGGGCAGTACTTC
cdr3_aa: CASSPVETGFEGQYF

clone_size: many
v_call: TRBV7-2
j_call: TRBJ1-1
d_call: NA
cdr3_length: 12
cdr3_nt: TGTGCCAGCAGCCGTGACAAAGCTGAAGCTTTCTTT
cdr3_aa: CASSRDKAEAFF

clone_size: many
v_call: TRBV27
j_call: TRBJ2-1
d_call: NA
cdr3_length: 16
cdr3_nt: TGTGCCAGCAGTCTCTTAGCTGAAAGCTCCTACAATGAGCAGTTCTTC
cdr3_aa: CASSLLAESSYNEQFF